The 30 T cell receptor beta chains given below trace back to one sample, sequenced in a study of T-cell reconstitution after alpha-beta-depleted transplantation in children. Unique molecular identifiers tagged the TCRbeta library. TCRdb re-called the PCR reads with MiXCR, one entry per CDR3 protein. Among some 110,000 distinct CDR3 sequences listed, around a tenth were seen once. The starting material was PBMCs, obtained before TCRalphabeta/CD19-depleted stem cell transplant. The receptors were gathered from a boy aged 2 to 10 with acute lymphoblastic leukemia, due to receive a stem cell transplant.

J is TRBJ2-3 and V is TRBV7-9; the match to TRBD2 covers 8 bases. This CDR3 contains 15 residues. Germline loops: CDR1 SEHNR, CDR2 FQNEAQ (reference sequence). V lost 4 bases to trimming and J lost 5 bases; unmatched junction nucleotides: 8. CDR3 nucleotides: TGTGCCAGCAGCTCGAGCGGGAGCTGGAGAGATACGCAGTATTTT. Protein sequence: CASSSSGSWRDTQYF.

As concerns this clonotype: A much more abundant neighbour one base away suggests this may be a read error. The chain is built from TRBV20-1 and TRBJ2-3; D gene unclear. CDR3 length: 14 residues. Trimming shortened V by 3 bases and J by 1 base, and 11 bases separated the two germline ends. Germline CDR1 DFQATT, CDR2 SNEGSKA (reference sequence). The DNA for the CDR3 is TGCAGTGCTAGTTTAAGCAGAGGCACAGATACGCAGTATTTT. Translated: CSASLSRGTDTQYF.

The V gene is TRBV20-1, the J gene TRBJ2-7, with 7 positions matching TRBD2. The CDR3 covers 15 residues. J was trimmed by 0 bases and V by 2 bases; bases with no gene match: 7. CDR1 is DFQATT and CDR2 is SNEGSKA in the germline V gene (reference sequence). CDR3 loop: CSARKGSGPSYEQYF. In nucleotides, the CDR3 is TGCAGTGCTAGAAAGGGTAGCGGGCCCTCCTACGAGCAGTACTTC.

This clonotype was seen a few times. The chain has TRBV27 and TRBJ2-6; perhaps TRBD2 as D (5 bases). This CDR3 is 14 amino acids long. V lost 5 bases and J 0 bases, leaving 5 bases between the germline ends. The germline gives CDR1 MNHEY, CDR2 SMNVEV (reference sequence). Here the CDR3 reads CASSGSSGANVLTF. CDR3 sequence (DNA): TGTGCCAGCAGTGGGAGCTCTGGGGCCAACGTCCTGACTTTC.

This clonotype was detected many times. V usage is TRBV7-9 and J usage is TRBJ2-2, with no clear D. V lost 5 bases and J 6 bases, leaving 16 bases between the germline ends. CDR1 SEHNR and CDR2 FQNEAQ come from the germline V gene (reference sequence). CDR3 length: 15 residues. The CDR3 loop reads CASSPRSASAGELFF. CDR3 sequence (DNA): TGTGCCAGCAGCCCCCGTTCGGCGTCCGCCGGGGAGCTGTTTTTT.

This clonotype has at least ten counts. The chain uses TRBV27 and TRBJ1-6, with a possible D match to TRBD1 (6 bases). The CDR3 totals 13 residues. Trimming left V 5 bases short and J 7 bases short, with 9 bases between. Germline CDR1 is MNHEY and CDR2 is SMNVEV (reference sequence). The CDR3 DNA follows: TGTGCCAGCAGTCCAGACAGGAATTCACCCCTCCACTTT. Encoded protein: CASSPDRNSPLHF.

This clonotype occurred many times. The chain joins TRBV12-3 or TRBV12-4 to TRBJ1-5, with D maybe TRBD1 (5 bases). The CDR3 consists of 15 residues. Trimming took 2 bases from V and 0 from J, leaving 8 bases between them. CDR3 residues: CASSLSGDSNQPQHF. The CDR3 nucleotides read TGTGCCAGCAGTTTATCGGGGGATAGCAATCAGCCCCAGCATTTT.

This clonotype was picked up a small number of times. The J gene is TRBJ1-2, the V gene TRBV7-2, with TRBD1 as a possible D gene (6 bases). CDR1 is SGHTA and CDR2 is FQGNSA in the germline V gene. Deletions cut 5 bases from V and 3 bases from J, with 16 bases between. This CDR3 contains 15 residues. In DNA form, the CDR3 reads TGTGCCAGCAGCCTGAGTTTTGGACAGCACTATGGCTACACCTTC. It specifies CASSLSFGQHYGYTF.

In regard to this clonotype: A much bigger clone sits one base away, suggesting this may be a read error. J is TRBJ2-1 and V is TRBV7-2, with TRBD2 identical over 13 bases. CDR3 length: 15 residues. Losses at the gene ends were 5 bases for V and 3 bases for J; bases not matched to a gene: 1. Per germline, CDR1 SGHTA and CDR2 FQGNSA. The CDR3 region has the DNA TGTGCCAGCAGCAGGACTAGCGGGGGCTACAATGAGCAGTTCTTC. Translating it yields CASSRTSGGYNEQFF.

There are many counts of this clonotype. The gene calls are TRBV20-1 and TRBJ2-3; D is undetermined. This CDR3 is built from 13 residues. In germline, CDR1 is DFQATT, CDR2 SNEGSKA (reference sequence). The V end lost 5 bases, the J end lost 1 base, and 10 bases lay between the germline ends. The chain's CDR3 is CSAHQSGTDTQYF. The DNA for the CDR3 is TGCAGTGCTCATCAATCTGGCACAGATACGCAGTATTTT.

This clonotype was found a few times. The CDR3 DNA is TGTGCCAGCAGTTTATCTCTATTCAGTGAGCAGTTCTTC. Translated, it gives CASSLSLFSEQFF. This chain joins TRBV27 and TRBJ2-1, with D unclear. V was shortened by 0 bases and J by 9 bases, with 9 bases between the two germline ends. CDR3 size: 13 residues. Germline CDR1 reads MNHEY; CDR2 reads SMNVEV (reference sequence).

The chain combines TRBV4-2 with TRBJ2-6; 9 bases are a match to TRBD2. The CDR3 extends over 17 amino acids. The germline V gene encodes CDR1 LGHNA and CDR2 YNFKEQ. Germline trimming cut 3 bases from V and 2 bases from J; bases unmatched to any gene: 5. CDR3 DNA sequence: TGTGCCAGCAGCCAGACGGCGGGAGGGCCTGGGGCCAACGTCCTGACTTTC. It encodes CASSQTAGGPGANVLTF.

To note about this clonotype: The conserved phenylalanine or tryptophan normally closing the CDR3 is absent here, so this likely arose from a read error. The CDR3 region is CASSLGGHGPDTQYC. CDR3 DNA sequence: TGTGCTAGCAGCTTGGGGGGCCATGGGCCAGATACGCAGTATTGT. The chain has TRBV7-7 and TRBJ2-3; D may be TRBD1 or TRBD2 (6 bases each). The CDR3 runs to 15 residues. CDR1 is SSHAT and CDR2 is FNYEAQ in the germline V gene (reference sequence).

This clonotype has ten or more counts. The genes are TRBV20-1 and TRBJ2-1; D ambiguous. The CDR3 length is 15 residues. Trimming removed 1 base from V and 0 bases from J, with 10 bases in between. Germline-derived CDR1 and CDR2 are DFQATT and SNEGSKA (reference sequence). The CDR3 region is CSARALGNSYNEQFF. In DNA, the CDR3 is TGCAGTGCTAGAGCACTCGGAAACTCCTACAATGAGCAGTTCTTC.

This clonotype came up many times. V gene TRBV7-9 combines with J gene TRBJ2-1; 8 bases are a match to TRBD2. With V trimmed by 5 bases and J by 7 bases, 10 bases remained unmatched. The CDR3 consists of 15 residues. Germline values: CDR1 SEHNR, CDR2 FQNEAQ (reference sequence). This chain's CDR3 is CASSHSGTHKNEQFF. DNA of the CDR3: TGTGCCAGCAGCCATAGCGGGACGCATAAAAATGAGCAGTTCTTC.

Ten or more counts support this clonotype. The CDR3 spells CASSLTTSGTYEQYF. The CDR3, as DNA: TGTGCCAGCAGTCTTACAACTAGCGGGACCTACGAGCAGTACTTC. This chain uses TRBV6-1 with TRBJ2-7, with TRBD2 matching 10 bases. With 5 bases clipped from V and 2 bases from J, the junction kept 6 bases outside the gene matches. CDR3 size: 15 residues. CDR1 and CDR2 (germline): MNHNS, SASEGT.

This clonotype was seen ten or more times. CDR3 nucleotides: TGCGCCAGCCATAGGGAAGAGACCCAGTACTTC. The encoded protein is CASHREETQYF. The chain joins TRBV5-1 to TRBJ2-5; D not resolved. Per germline, CDR1 SGHRS and CDR2 YFSETQ. The CDR3 length is 11 residues. Between the trimmed V and J ends, which lost 7 bases and 3 bases, there was a span of 7 bases.

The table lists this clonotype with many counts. The CDR3 sequence: CSAPGEGGLAVNEQFF. The CDR3 DNA reads TGCAGTGCCCCGGGAGAGGGCGGCCTGGCAGTCAATGAGCAGTTCTTC. V and J are TRBV20-1 and TRBJ2-1, with a tentative D call TRBD2 (6 bases). CDR3 length: 16 residues. V lost 6 bases, J lost 6 bases, and 24 bases lay in between. Per germline, CDR1 DFQATT and CDR2 SNEGSKA (reference sequence).

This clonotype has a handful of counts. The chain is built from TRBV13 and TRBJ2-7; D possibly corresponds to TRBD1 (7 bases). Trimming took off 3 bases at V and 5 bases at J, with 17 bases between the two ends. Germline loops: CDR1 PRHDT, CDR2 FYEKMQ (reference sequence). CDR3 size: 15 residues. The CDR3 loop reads CASSLNSPGGHEQYF. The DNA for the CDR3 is TGTGCCAGCAGCTTGAATTCCCCAGGGGGGCACGAGCAGTACTTC.

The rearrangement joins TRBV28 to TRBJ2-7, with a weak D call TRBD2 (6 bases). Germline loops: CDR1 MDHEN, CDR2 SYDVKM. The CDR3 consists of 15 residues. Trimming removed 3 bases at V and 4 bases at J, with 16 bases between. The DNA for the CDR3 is TGTGCCAGCAGTTTTATGCGGGGTCCTTGGTACGAGCAGTACTTC. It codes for CASSFMRGPWYEQYF.

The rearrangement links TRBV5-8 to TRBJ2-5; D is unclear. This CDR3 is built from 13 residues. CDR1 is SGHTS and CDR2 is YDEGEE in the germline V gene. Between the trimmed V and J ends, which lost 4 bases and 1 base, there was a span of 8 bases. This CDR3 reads CASSRQVQETQYF. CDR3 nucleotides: TGTGCCAGCAGCCGCCAAGTCCAAGAGACCCAGTACTTC. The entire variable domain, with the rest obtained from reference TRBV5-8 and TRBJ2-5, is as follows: EAGVTQSPTHLIKTRGQQATLRCSPISGHTSVYWYQQALGLGLQFLLWYDEGEERNRGNFPPRFSGRQFPNYSSELNVNALELEDSALYLCASSRQVQETQYFGPGTRLLVL.

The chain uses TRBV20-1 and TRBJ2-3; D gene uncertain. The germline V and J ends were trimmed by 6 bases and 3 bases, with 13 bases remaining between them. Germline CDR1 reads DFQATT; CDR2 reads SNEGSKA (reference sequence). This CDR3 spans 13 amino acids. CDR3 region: CSALGDSTDTQYF. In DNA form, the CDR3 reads TGCAGTGCCCTAGGCGATTCGACAGATACGCAGTATTTT.

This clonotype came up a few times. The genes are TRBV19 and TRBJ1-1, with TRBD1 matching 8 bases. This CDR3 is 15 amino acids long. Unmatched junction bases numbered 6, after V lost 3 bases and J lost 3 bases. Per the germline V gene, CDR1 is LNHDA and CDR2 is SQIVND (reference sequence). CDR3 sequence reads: CASSMDDRGHTEAFF. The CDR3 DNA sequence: TGTGCCAGTAGTATGGACGACAGGGGACACACTGAAGCTTTCTTT. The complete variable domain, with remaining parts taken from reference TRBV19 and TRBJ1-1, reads DGGITQSPKYLFRKEGQNVTLSCEQNLNHDAMYWYRQDPGQGLRLIYYSQIVNDFQKGDIAEGYSVSREKKESFPLTVTSAQKNPTAFYLCASSMDDRGHTEAFFGQGTRLTVV.

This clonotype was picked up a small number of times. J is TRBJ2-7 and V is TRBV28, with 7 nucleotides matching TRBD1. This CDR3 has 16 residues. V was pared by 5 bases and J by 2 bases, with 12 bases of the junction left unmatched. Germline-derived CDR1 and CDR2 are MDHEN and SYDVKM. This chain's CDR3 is CASSGLRDRKTYEQYF. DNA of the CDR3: TGTGCCAGCAGTGGACTCCGGGACAGAAAAACCTACGAGCAGTACTTC.

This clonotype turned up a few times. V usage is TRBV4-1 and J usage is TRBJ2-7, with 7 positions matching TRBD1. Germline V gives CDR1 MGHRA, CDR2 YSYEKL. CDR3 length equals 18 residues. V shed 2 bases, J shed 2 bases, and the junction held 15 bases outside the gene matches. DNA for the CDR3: TGCGCCAGCAGCCAATTTGGGGGAGACAGGGTCCTGGCCTACGAGCAGTACTTC. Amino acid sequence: CASSQFGGDRVLAYEQYF.

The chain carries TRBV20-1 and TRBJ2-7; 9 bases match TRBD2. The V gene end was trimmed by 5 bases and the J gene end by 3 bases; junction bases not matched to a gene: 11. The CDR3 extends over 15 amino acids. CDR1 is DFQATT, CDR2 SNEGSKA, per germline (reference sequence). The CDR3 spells CSAGGIAGVIYEQYF. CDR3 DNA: TGCAGTGCTGGGGGGATAGCGGGAGTGATCTACGAGCAGTACTTC.

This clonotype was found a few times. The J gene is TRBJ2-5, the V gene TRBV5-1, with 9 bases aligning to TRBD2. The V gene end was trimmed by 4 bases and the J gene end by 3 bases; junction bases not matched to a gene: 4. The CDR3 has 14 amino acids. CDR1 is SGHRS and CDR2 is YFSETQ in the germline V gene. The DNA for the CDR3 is TGCGCCAGCAGCGGGGTAGCGGGAGAAGAGACCCAGTACTTC. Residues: CASSGVAGEETQYF.

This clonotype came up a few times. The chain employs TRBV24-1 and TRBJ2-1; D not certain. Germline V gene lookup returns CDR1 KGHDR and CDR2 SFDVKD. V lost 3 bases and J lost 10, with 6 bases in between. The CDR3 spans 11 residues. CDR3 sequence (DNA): TGTGCCACCAGTGATCGAGAGGAGCAGTTCTTC. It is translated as CATSDREEQFF.

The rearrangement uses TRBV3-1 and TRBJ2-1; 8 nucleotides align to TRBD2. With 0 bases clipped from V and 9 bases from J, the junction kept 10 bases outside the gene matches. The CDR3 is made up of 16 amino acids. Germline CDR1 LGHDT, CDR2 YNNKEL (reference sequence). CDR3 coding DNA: TGTGCCAGCAGCCAAGAATTTACGGGAGGGCCTCCTGAGCAGTTCTTC. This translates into CASSQEFTGGPPEQFF.

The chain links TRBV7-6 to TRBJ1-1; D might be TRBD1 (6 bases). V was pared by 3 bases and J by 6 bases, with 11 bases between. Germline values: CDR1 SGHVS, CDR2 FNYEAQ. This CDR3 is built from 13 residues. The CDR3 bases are TGTGCCAGCAGCTTTGTAGGGGGGGCTGAAGCTTTCTTT. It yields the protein CASSFVGGAEAFF.